These T cell receptor beta chains were read from a single sample in a study of blood T cell repertoires in COVID-19. The assay was immunoSEQ multiplex PCR, and TCRdb's table has in-frame clones only and misses some. The table has tens of thousands of clones, roughly nine tenths seen once; the top ten hold 9.9%. Input material: peripheral blood. These receptors were obtained from a human donor with active COVID-19. The donor label of this sample is uncertain. Each CDR3 is given with its conserved first and last residue. D genes are given only for firm matches. Size tells how often a clone was seen (once, few, many) or the class of an expanded clone, and some rows leave it out.

d_gene,j_gene,v_gene,abundance,CDR3nt,CDR3aa
TRBD1,TRBJ2-1,TRBV29-1,NA,TGCAGCGTTGAAGGGACAGGGACCAACTACAATGAGCAGTTCTTC,CSVEGTGTNYNEQFF
NA,TRBJ2-7,TRBV10-3,NA,TGTGCCATCAGTTCCGGCAGGGGCTACGAGCAGTACTTC,CAISSGRGYEQYF
TRBD2,TRBJ2-5,TRBV6-2/TRBV6-3,NA,TGTGCCAGCAGTTACTCCTGGACTAGCGGGAGTGAGACCCAGTACTTC,CASSYSWTSGSETQYF
TRBD2,TRBJ2-1,TRBV7-3,once,TGTGCCAGCAGCTTAAACTCGGGAGGGGCCTACAATGAGCAGTTCTTC,CASSLNSGGAYNEQFF
NA,TRBJ1-1,TRBV5-6,NA,TGTGCCAGCAGCCGCCAGGGGAACACTGAAGCTTTCTTT,CASSRQGNTEAFF
TRBD1,TRBJ2-5,TRBV7-2,NA,TGTGCCAGCAGCGACGACAGGGGGCGCCTCGAGACCCAGTACTTC,CASSDDRGRLETQYF
TRBD2,TRBJ2-1,TRBV4-2,NA,TGTGCCAGCAGCCCAATTCAAGTAATTACCGGACTAGCGGGTGACTACAATGAGCAGTTCTTC,CASSPIQVITGLAGDYNEQFF
NA,TRBJ1-2,TRBV6-1,NA,TGTGCCAGCAGTGAGATGACAGTCTATGGCTACACCTTC,CASSEMTVYGYTF
NA,TRBJ2-7,TRBV7-8,NA,TGTGCCAGCAGCCCCCGGCGGCAGCGTCGCTCCTACGAGCAGTACTTC,CASSPRRQRRSYEQYF
NA,TRBJ2-1,TRBV15,NA,TGTGCCACCAGCAGAGAAGGTTTGGAGGGTGAGCAGTTCTTC,CATSREGLEGEQFF
TRBD1,TRBJ2-2,TRBV27,NA,TGTGCCAGCAGTTTGGGACAGGTGAACACCGGGGAGCTGTTTTTT,CASSLGQVNTGELFF